The rows below give T cell receptor beta chains drawn from one sample of a study of blood T cell repertoires in COVID-19. Clones were read by immunoSEQ multiplex PCR, and TCRdb kept only the in-frame ones, dropping some. The sample contains about 210,000 clones, about nine tenths of which appear only once. The sample consisted of peripheral blood. These receptors came from a man aged 70-80 years with acute or convalescent COVID-19. Both conserved end residues are part of each CDR3. D genes are given only for firm matches. Expanded clones are given a class, and other clones once, few, many or no size at all.

clone size: few; V gene: TRBV19; D gene: TRBD1; J gene: TRBJ1-1; CDR3 protein: CASRDRDSRTEAFF; CDR3 DNA: TGTGCCAGTAGGGACAGGGATTCTCGGACTGAAGCTTTCTTT
clone size: .; V gene: TRBV6-5; D gene: .; J gene: TRBJ1-2; CDR3 protein: CASSPEGRQLTGYTF; CDR3 DNA: TGTGCCAGCAGTCCGGAGGGGCGTCAATTGACGGGCTACACCTTC
clone size: .; V gene: TRBV6-2/TRBV6-3; D gene: .; J gene: TRBJ1-1; CDR3 protein: CASSPTWAGPVNTEAFF; CDR3 DNA: TGTGCCAGCAGCCCTACATGGGCAGGGCCCGTAAACACTGAAGCTTTCTTT
clone size: few; V gene: TRBV9; D gene: .; J gene: TRBJ1-3; CDR3 protein: CASSRSYGNTIYF; CDR3 DNA: TGTGCCAGCAGCCGGAGTTACGGAAACACCATATATTTT
clone size: .; V gene: TRBV11-1; D gene: .; J gene: TRBJ1-1; CDR3 protein: CASSLVDRFEAFF; CDR3 DNA: TGTGCCAGCAGCTTAGTAGATCGGTTTGAAGCTTTCTTT
clone size: .; V gene: TRBV6-5; D gene: TRBD1; J gene: TRBJ1-2; CDR3 protein: CASSYDRVYGYTF; CDR3 DNA: TGTGCCAGCAGTTACGACAGGGTTTATGGCTACACCTTC
clone size: once; V gene: TRBV6-5; D gene: TRBD1; J gene: TRBJ2-3; CDR3 protein: CASSADRVSDTQYF; CDR3 DNA: TGTGCCAGCAGCGCCGACAGGGTTTCAGATACGCAGTATTTT
clone size: once; V gene: TRBV28; D gene: TRBD1; J gene: TRBJ2-7; CDR3 protein: CATTGDSYEQYF; CDR3 DNA: TGTGCCACCACAGGGGACTCCTACGAGCAGTACTTC
clone size: few; V gene: TRBV19; D gene: TRBD2; J gene: TRBJ2-7; CDR3 protein: CASSLGGTSSYEQYF; CDR3 DNA: TGTGCCAGTAGCCTGGGGGGGACCAGCTCCTACGAGCAGTACTTC
clone size: .; V gene: TRBV5-4; D gene: .; J gene: TRBJ1-1; CDR3 protein: CAGQGQPNTEAFF; CDR3 DNA: TGTGCCGGCCAAGGACAGCCGAACACTGAAGCTTTCTTT
clone size: .; V gene: TRBV5-4; D gene: .; J gene: TRBJ2-1; CDR3 protein: CASSLSTSGNEQFF; CDR3 DNA: TGTGCCAGCAGCTTGTCAACCTCCGGGAATGAGCAGTTCTTC
clone size: .; V gene: TRBV19; D gene: .; J gene: TRBJ1-2; CDR3 protein: CASSILQFYGYTF; CDR3 DNA: TGTGCCAGTAGTATTCTACAGTTCTACGGCTACACCTTC
clone size: once; V gene: TRBV29-1; D gene: .; J gene: TRBJ2-5; CDR3 protein: CSVEGSRVGETQYF; CDR3 DNA: TGCAGCGTTGAAGGGAGCAGGGTCGGGGAGACCCAGTACTTC
clone size: .; V gene: TRBV2; D gene: .; J gene: TRBJ1-1; CDR3 protein: CASSEAQVGDTKEAFF; CDR3 DNA: TGTGCCAGCAGTGAAGCGCAAGTAGGGGACACCAAGGAAGCTTTCTTT
clone size: .; V gene: TRBV25-1; D gene: .; J gene: TRBJ1-2; CDR3 protein: CASSEFGIRGGYTF; CDR3 DNA: TGTGCCAGCAGTGAATTCGGCATACGCGGTGGCTACACCTTC
clone size: .; V gene: TRBV7-6; D gene: .; J gene: TRBJ1-1; CDR3 protein: CASSFGGALTEAFF; CDR3 DNA: TGTGCCAGCAGCTTTGGTGGGGCGCTAACTGAAGCTTTCTTT
clone size: .; V gene: TRBV5-5; D gene: TRBD1; J gene: TRBJ2-1; CDR3 protein: CASSLLRDSSYNEQFF; CDR3 DNA: TGTGCCAGCAGTCTTCTCCGGGACAGCTCCTACAATGAGCAGTTCTTC
clone size: .; V gene: TRBV29-1; D gene: TRBD1; J gene: TRBJ2-3; CDR3 protein: CSVVGTGESDTQYF; CDR3 DNA: TGCAGCGTTGTCGGGACAGGGGAATCAGATACGCAGTATTTT
clone size: .; V gene: TRBV5-4; D gene: TRBD2; J gene: TRBJ2-3; CDR3 protein: CASSLLAGVSGDTQYF; CDR3 DNA: TGTGCCAGCAGCTTGCTAGCGGGAGTTTCGGGGGATACGCAGTATTTT
clone size: .; V gene: TRBV18; D gene: TRBD1; J gene: TRBJ1-3; CDR3 protein: CASSPTGQNSGNTIYF; CDR3 DNA: TGTGCCAGCTCACCAACGGGACAGAACTCTGGAAACACCATATATTTT
clone size: .; V gene: TRBV5-4; D gene: TRBD1; J gene: TRBJ2-7; CDR3 protein: CASSWDRGEYEQYF; CDR3 DNA: TGTGCCAGCAGCTGGGACAGGGGTGAGTACGAGCAGTACTTC
clone size: .; V gene: TRBV5-4; D gene: .; J gene: TRBJ1-1; CDR3 protein: CASSLPLENTEAFF; CDR3 DNA: TGTGCCAGCAGCTTGCCCCTAGAGAACACTGAAGCTTTCTTT
clone size: .; V gene: TRBV2; D gene: .; J gene: TRBJ2-1; CDR3 protein: CASRNRDNSYNEQFF; CDR3 DNA: TGTGCCAGCAGGAACCGGGACAACTCCTACAATGAGCAGTTCTTC
clone size: .; V gene: TRBV19; D gene: .; J gene: TRBJ2-2; CDR3 protein: CASGGTGELFF; CDR3 DNA: TGTGCCAGTGGGGGGACCGGGGAGCTGTTTTTT
clone size: .; V gene: TRBV2; D gene: TRBD1; J gene: TRBJ2-1; CDR3 protein: CASRTRTGGNEQFF; CDR3 DNA: TGTGCCAGCAGAACTAGAACAGGGGGAAATGAGCAGTTCTTC
clone size: .; V gene: TRBV3-1/TRBV3-2; D gene: .; J gene: TRBJ2-6; CDR3 protein: CASSRQNWAPLLSGANVLTF; CDR3 DNA: TGTGCCAGCAGCCGCCAAAATTGGGCCCCACTCCTCTCTGGGGCCAACGTCCTGACTTTC
clone size: .; V gene: TRBV11-2; D gene: .; J gene: TRBJ1-2; CDR3 protein: CASSLVKPGGLGYTF; CDR3 DNA: TGTGCCAGCAGCTTAGTAAAGCCAGGCGGGTTGGGCTACACCTTC
clone size: few; V gene: TRBV11-3; D gene: TRBD2; J gene: TRBJ2-3; CDR3 protein: CASSPGRGTDTQYF; CDR3 DNA: TGTGCCAGCAGCCCCGGGCGGGGGACAGATACGCAGTATTTT
clone size: .; V gene: TRBV7-2; D gene: TRBD2; J gene: TRBJ2-1; CDR3 protein: CASSSAGGSNEQFF; CDR3 DNA: TGTGCCAGCAGTTCTGCGGGAGGCTCAAATGAGCAGTTCTTC
clone size: .; V gene: TRBV27; D gene: TRBD2; J gene: TRBJ2-7; CDR3 protein: CASSTSGSYEQYF; CDR3 DNA: TGTGCCAGCAGCACTAGCGGCTCCTACGAGCAGTACTTC
clone size: .; V gene: TRBV27; D gene: .; J gene: TRBJ1-1; CDR3 protein: CASSLTSGHRNTEAFF; CDR3 DNA: TGTGCCAGCAGTCTCACGTCGGGACACCGGAACACTGAAGCTTTCTTT
clone size: .; V gene: TRBV10-3; D gene: .; J gene: TRBJ2-2; CDR3 protein: CAIKELAPGELFF; CDR3 DNA: TGTGCCATCAAGGAACTAGCTCCCGGGGAGCTGTTTTTT
clone size: .; V gene: TRBV6-5; D gene: .; J gene: TRBJ2-3; CDR3 protein: CASRQPGADTQYF; CDR3 DNA: TGTGCCAGCAGACAGCCCGGGGCAGATACGCAGTATTTT
clone size: .; V gene: TRBV6-5; D gene: .; J gene: TRBJ2-7; CDR3 protein: CASSYSGGEQYF; CDR3 DNA: TGTGCCAGCAGTTACTCAGGGGGCGAGCAGTACTTC
clone size: .; V gene: TRBV7-7; D gene: .; J gene: TRBJ2-5; CDR3 protein: CASSRRGQETQYF; CDR3 DNA: TGTGCTAGCAGCAGAAGGGGGCAAGAGACCCAGTACTTC
clone size: .; V gene: TRBV7-9; D gene: .; J gene: TRBJ2-6; CDR3 protein: CASSLFEGAGANVLTF; CDR3 DNA: TGTGCCAGCAGCTTATTCGAGGGGGCTGGGGCCAACGTCCTGACTTTC
clone size: .; V gene: TRBV5-4; D gene: .; J gene: TRBJ2-2; CDR3 protein: CASSFQGYNTGELFF; CDR3 DNA: TGTGCCAGCAGCTTTCAGGGATATAACACCGGGGAGCTGTTTTTT
clone size: .; V gene: TRBV18; D gene: .; J gene: TRBJ2-6; CDR3 protein: CASSPPGGANVLTF; CDR3 DNA: TGTGCCAGCTCACCCCCGGGGGGGGCCAACGTCCTGACTTTC
clone size: .; V gene: TRBV7-8; D gene: TRBD2; J gene: TRBJ2-2; CDR3 protein: CASSFSGGVFGELFF; CDR3 DNA: TGTGCCAGCAGCTTTAGCGGGGGGGTTTTCGGGGAGCTGTTTTTT
clone size: .; V gene: TRBV27; D gene: .; J gene: TRBJ2-7; CDR3 protein: CASSVGLSYEQYF; CDR3 DNA: TGTGCCAGCAGTGTAGGACTTAGTTACGAGCAGTACTTC
clone size: .; V gene: TRBV5-4; D gene: TRBD2; J gene: TRBJ2-1; CDR3 protein: CASSLILAGNNEQFF; CDR3 DNA: TGTGCCAGCAGCTTGATCCTAGCGGGGAACAATGAGCAGTTCTTC
clone size: .; V gene: TRBV7-2; D gene: .; J gene: TRBJ2-7; CDR3 protein: CASSFSGSSYEQYF; CDR3 DNA: TGTGCCAGCAGCTTTAGCGGAAGCTCCTACGAGCAGTACTTC
clone size: .; V gene: TRBV6-5; D gene: .; J gene: TRBJ2-7; CDR3 protein: CASSYRVLYEQYF; CDR3 DNA: TGTGCCAGCAGTTACCGGGTTCTCTACGAGCAGTACTTC
clone size: few; V gene: TRBV30; D gene: .; J gene: TRBJ2-1; CDR3 protein: CAWSVGRVTEQFF; CDR3 DNA: TGTGCCTGGAGTGTAGGGAGAGTCACTGAGCAGTTCTTC
clone size: .; V gene: TRBV5-1; D gene: TRBD1; J gene: TRBJ1-2; CDR3 protein: CASSLSGTGGSGYTF; CDR3 DNA: TGCGCCAGCAGCTTGTCTGGTACAGGGGGCAGCGGCTACACCTTC
clone size: few; V gene: TRBV28; D gene: .; J gene: TRBJ1-5; CDR3 protein: CASSLRTDNQPQHF; CDR3 DNA: TGTGCCAGCAGTTTAAGGACAGACAATCAGCCCCAGCATTTT
clone size: .; V gene: TRBV27; D gene: TRBD2; J gene: TRBJ2-1; CDR3 protein: CASSPLGRGYNEQFF; CDR3 DNA: TGTGCCAGCAGTCCTTTGGGGAGGGGCTACAATGAGCAGTTCTTC
clone size: .; V gene: TRBV5-1; D gene: TRBD1; J gene: TRBJ2-5; CDR3 protein: CASSPRTSTGGETQYF; CDR3 DNA: TGCGCCAGCAGCCCCCGGACGTCGACAGGGGGAGAGACCCAGTACTTC
clone size: .; V gene: TRBV7-5; D gene: .; J gene: TRBJ2-5; CDR3 protein: CVRSLAVARSQKYQETQYF; CDR3 DNA: TGTGTCAGAAGCTTAGCGGTAGCGCGTTCTCAAAAGTACCAAGAGACCCAGTACTTC
clone size: .; V gene: TRBV15; D gene: .; J gene: TRBJ2-7; CDR3 protein: CATSRDPDQAGQYF; CDR3 DNA: TGTGCCACCAGCAGAGATCCTGACCAGGCAGGGCAGTACTTC
clone size: few; V gene: TRBV5-1; D gene: .; J gene: TRBJ1-1; CDR3 protein: CASSFQGLNTEAFF; CDR3 DNA: TGCGCCAGCAGCTTCCAGGGGTTGAACACTGAAGCTTTCTTT
clone size: .; V gene: TRBV5-1; D gene: TRBD1; J gene: TRBJ2-5; CDR3 protein: CASSLGQGGQETQYF; CDR3 DNA: TGCGCCAGCAGCTTGGGACAGGGGGGGCAAGAGACCCAGTACTTC